The next 10 T cell receptor beta chains were all read from a single sample in a study of T cells in localized non-small cell lung cancer. TCRdb's table, derived via immunoSEQ multiplex PCR, lists solely in-frame clones and lacks some. Here the sample spans 25,000 to 30,000 clones, 75% to 90% being singletons. The material was peripheral blood, obtained before any cancer treatment. These receptors originate from a woman aged 35 to 75 with stage I lung adenocarcinoma.

The rearrangement uses TRBV30 and TRBJ1-5; D is unresolved. CDR1 and CDR2 (germline): GTSNPN, SVGIG (reference sequence). CDR3 length: 15 residues. Trimming removed 3 bases from V and 7 bases from J, with 19 bases in between. CDR3 DNA sequence: TGTGCCTGGAGCCACGATAATGGGGTCGGACAGCCCCAGCATTTT. Protein: CAWSHDNGVGQPQHF.

This chain uses TRBV5-8 with TRBJ2-1; D ambiguous. This CDR3 has 14 amino acids. Deletions cut 4 bases from V and 3 bases from J, with 11 bases between. The germline gives CDR1 SGHTS, CDR2 YDEGEE. CDR3 residues: CASSLGPNYNEQFF. The CDR3 DNA follows: TGTGCCAGCAGCCTTGGACCGAACTACAATGAGCAGTTCTTC.

The chain joins TRBV20-1 to TRBJ1-2; D gene unclear. The germline V gene encodes CDR1 DFQATT and CDR2 SNEGSKA (reference sequence). V lost 6 bases and J lost 2, with 7 bases in between. The CDR3 consists of 11 residues. For the CDR3, the DNA is TGCAGTGCGACGGAGAACTATGGCTACACCTTC. Its protein is CSATENYGYTF.

The chain uses TRBV12-5 and TRBJ2-2; tentatively, D is TRBD1 (6 bases). V was cut by 1 base and J by 0 bases, with 9 bases left in between. The germline V gene has CDR1 LGHNT and CDR2 FRNRAP. The CDR3 loop spans 16 amino acids. The CDR3 loop reads CASGLDRVANTGELFF. DNA of the CDR3: TGTGCTAGTGGTTTGGACAGGGTGGCGAACACCGGGGAGCTGTTTTTT. Full variable domain (remainder filled in from reference TRBV12-5 and TRBJ2-2): DARVTQTPRHKVTEMGQEVTMRCQPILGHNTVFWYRQTMMQGLELLAYFRNRAPLDDSGMPKDRFSAEMPDATLATLKIQPSEPRDSAVYFCASGLDRVANTGELFFGEGSRLTVL.

The chain couples TRBV19 to TRBJ1-5, with D possibly matching TRBD1 (6 bases). The CDR3 is 21 residues long. Per the germline V gene, CDR1 is LNHDA and CDR2 is SQIVND (reference sequence). The V and J ends lost 1 base and 3 bases respectively, with 28 bases between them. The DNA for the CDR3 is TGTGCCAGTAGTATAGTTTCCGGGGAGCCGGTCCTTAGGACAGTCAATCAGCCCCAGCATTTT. Amino acids: CASSIVSGEPVLRTVNQPQHF.

The sample holds one count of this clone. This chain joins TRBV5-1 and TRBJ2-5, with D perhaps being TRBD1 or TRBD2 (5 bases each). The CDR3 runs to 13 residues. Germline V lookup: CDR1 SGHRS, CDR2 YFSETQ. The V end was cut by 6 bases, the J end by 14 bases, with 23 bases between. CDR3 coding DNA: TGCGCCAGCACTCTCAAAACTCCGGGACGGGCATACTTC. This translates into CASTLKTPGRAYF.

In this sample, this clone turned up once. The chain links TRBV7-2 to TRBJ1-1; D is uncertain. The CDR3 consists of 10 residues. In germline, CDR1 is SGHTA, CDR2 FQGNSA. V was clipped by 6 bases and J by 6 bases, with 5 bases between them. The CDR3 region has the DNA TGTGCCAGCAGATTTGCTGAAGCTTTCTTT. Translation gives CASRFAEAFF.

The chain combines TRBV19 with TRBJ2-1, with D possibly being TRBD2 (5 bases). The CDR3 is 17 residues long. Germline V gene sequence: CDR1 LNHDA, CDR2 SQIVND (reference sequence). V lost 1 base and J lost 3, with 16 bases in between. The CDR3 DNA is TGTGCCAGTAGTATAGGGCAGCGGTTTAACTTCTACAATGAGCAGTTCTTC. Translated: CASSIGQRFNFYNEQFF.

The chain couples TRBV2 to TRBJ2-2; D may match TRBD1 or TRBD2 (5 bases each). The CDR3 spans 15 residues. Germline CDR1 is SNHLY and CDR2 is FYNNEI. V lost 6 bases and J 1 base, leaving 12 bases between the germline ends. CDR3 loop: CASSQTGQNTGELFF. In DNA, the CDR3 is TGTGCCAGCAGCCAGACGGGGCAGAACACCGGGGAGCTGTTTTTT. Drawing the rest from reference TRBV2 and TRBJ2-2, the complete variable domain is EPEVTQTPSHQVTQMGQEVILRCVPISNHLYFYWYRQILGQKVEFLVSFYNNEISEKSEIFDDQFSVERPDGSNFTLKIRSTKLEDSAMYFCASSQTGQNTGELFFGEGSRLTVL.

This clone was counted a few times. This rearrangement joins TRBV11-3 to TRBJ1-1; D uncertain. This CDR3 has 13 amino acids. V dropped 3 bases and J dropped 1 base, with 6 bases sitting between them. Germline loops: CDR1 SGHNT, CDR2 YENEEA. The CDR3 sequence: CASSLGANTEAFF. The CDR3 region has the DNA TGTGCCAGCAGCTTGGGAGCGAACACTGAAGCTTTCTTT.